This entry describes one T cell receptor beta chain. Its antigen is as yet unknown. The data stem from a study of cytomegalovirus exposure and HLA in healthy donors. Study results and limitations: Many donors shared some public TCRs, even though most TCR sequences were rare.

Germline assignment: CDR1 SGHDT and CDR2 YYEEEE. V shed 5 bases and J 4 bases; nucleotides not matched to a gene: 4. The CDR3 is 15 residues long. Sequencing used immunoSEQ multiplex PCR; TCRdb keeps in-frame clones, though not all of them. Found here are 80,000 to 100,000 clones, roughly 87% of them singletons; the top ten hold 6% to 6.5%. The sample was PBMCs. The clonotype was recovered from a man aged 18 to 30 in good health and CMV-seropositive. The chain uses TRBV5-6 and TRBJ2-3; 13 bases fit TRBD2. CDR3 bases: TGTGCCAGCAGTAACGGACTAGCGGGGGCAGATACGCAGTATTTT. Translating gives CASSNGLAGADTQYF.